The rows below give T cell receptor beta chains drawn from one sample of a study of CD8+CD57+ T cells in acquired aplastic anemia. A single record per CDR3 protein comes from TCRdb applying MiXCR to the reads. The sample comprises under 500,000 distinct CDR3 sequences, roughly a third of which are singletons, and around 0.82% rests with the top ten. The sample taken for sequencing was sorted CD4+, CD8+, or CD8+CD57+ T cells (not recorded which) from PBMCs. These receptors originate from a human donor with aplastic anemia. Both conserved end residues are part of each CDR3. Fields, in order: D gene, clone size, J gene, V gene, CDR3 protein, CDR3 DNA. A D gene is named only where the DNA matches it firmly. Rows may omit the clone size; those that give it use once, few, many or a size class.

D: TRBD1; size: NA; J: TRBJ1-3; V: TRBV19; CDR3: CASSVDRGGLDTIYF; DNA: TGTGCCAGTAGTGTCGACAGGGGCGGATTGGACACCATATATTTT
D: NA; size: many; J: TRBJ1-2; V: TRBV25-1; CDR3: CASSEFGRPRGYGYTF; DNA: TGTGCCAGCAGTGAATTTGGCAGGCCAAGGGGCTATGGCTACACCTTC
D: NA; size: many; J: TRBJ1-6; V: TRBV19; CDR3: CASSIDPGNSPLHF; DNA: TGTGCCAGTAGTATAGACCCAGGGAATTCACCCCTCCACTTT
D: TRBD2; size: NA; J: TRBJ2-2; V: TRBV30; CDR3: CAWAGLAGTTGELFF; DNA: TGTGCCTGGGCGGGACTAGCGGGGACCACCGGGGAGCTGTTTTTT
D: TRBD2; size: NA; J: TRBJ2-1; V: TRBV2; CDR3: CASSGLAGALPPEQFF; DNA: TGTGCCAGCAGTGGACTAGCGGGAGCTCTTCCCCCTGAGCAGTTCTTC
D: TRBD1; size: many; J: TRBJ1-6; V: TRBV9; CDR3: CASSPRQGGNSPLHF; DNA: TGTGCCAGCAGCCCCCGACAGGGTGGTAATTCACCCCTCCACTTT
D: NA; size: many; J: TRBJ1-6; V: TRBV3-1; CDR3: CASSQVAGNESPLHF; DNA: TGTGCCAGCAGCCAAGTCGCGGGGAATGAATCACCCCTCCACTTT
D: TRBD1; size: many; J: TRBJ2-5; V: TRBV5-1; CDR3: CASSSGDREETQYF; DNA: TGCGCCAGCAGCTCGGGGGACAGGGAAGAGACCCAGTACTTC
D: NA; size: NA; J: TRBJ1-2; V: TRBV10-3; CDR3: CAISEIGVTANYGYTF; DNA: TGTGCCATCAGTGAGATAGGGGTGACAGCTAACTATGGCTACACCTTC
D: NA; size: few; J: TRBJ2-1; V: TRBV19; CDR3: CASSITPSNVEQFF; DNA: TGTGCCAGTAGTATAACTCCCTCCAATGTGGAGCAGTTCTTC
D: NA; size: NA; J: TRBJ1-3; V: TRBV10-3; CDR3: CAISERVSGNTIYF; DNA: TGTGCCATCAGCGAAAGGGTCTCTGGAAACACCATATATTTT
D: TRBD1; size: NA; J: TRBJ1-1; V: TRBV29-1; CDR3: CSVLLGMTGRLNTEAFF; DNA: TGCAGTGTTCTTCTAGGAATGACAGGGCGGTTGAACACTGAAGCTTTCTTT
D: NA; size: many; J: TRBJ1-5; V: TRBV29-1; CDR3: CSVGDLSNQPQHF; DNA: TGCAGCGTTGGGGACCTTAGCAATCAGCCCCAGCATTTT
D: NA; size: few; J: TRBJ1-4; V: TRBV20-1; CDR3: CSARSGRASNEKLFF; DNA: TGCAGTGCTAGAAGCGGTAGGGCCTCTAATGAAAAACTGTTTTTT
D: NA; size: many; J: TRBJ1-2; V: TRBV5-1; CDR3: CASSLGDTANYGYTF; DNA: TGCGCCAGCAGCTTAGGGGATACAGCTAACTATGGCTACACCTTC
D: NA; size: NA; J: TRBJ2-4; V: TRBV25-1; CDR3: CASSPTWRGTMDIQYF; DNA: TGTGCCAGCAGCCCGACTTGGAGGGGAACGATGGACATTCAGTACTTC
D: TRBD1; size: NA; J: TRBJ2-3; V: TRBV5-6; CDR3: CASSPQGADTQYF; DNA: TGTGCCAGCAGCCCTCAGGGGGCAGATACGCAGTATTTT
D: NA; size: many; J: TRBJ2-7; V: TRBV20-1; CDR3: CSARDSGNSYEQYF; DNA: TGCAGTGCTAGAGATTCCGGCAACTCCTACGAGCAGTACTTC
D: NA; size: many; J: TRBJ1-5; V: TRBV19; CDR3: CASNQGDQPQHF; DNA: TGTGCCAGTAACCAGGGCGACCAGCCCCAGCATTTT
D: TRBD1; size: NA; J: TRBJ1-2; V: TRBV6-1; CDR3: CASSERTGNNYGYTF; DNA: TGTGCCAGCAGTGAACGGACAGGGAATAACTATGGCTACACCTTC
D: TRBD1; size: few; J: TRBJ2-7; V: TRBV20-1; CDR3: CSAVVTGALDEQYF; DNA: TGCAGTGCTGTGGTGACAGGGGCCCTTGACGAGCAGTACTTC
D: NA; size: many; J: TRBJ2-7; V: TRBV2; CDR3: CASSEWGLGDAAAEQYF; DNA: TGTGCCAGCAGTGAATGGGGTTTGGGGGACGCCGCCGCCGAGCAGTACTTC
D: NA; size: NA; J: TRBJ1-6; V: TRBV5-1; CDR3: CASSSTEGTYNSPLHF; DNA: TGCGCCAGCAGCTCCACTGAGGGGACCTATAATTCACCCCTCCACTTT
D: NA; size: once; J: TRBJ1-6; V: TRBV2; CDR3: CASSDNGLNSPLHF; DNA: TGTGCCAGCAGTGACAACGGACTAAATTCACCCCTCCACTTT
D: NA; size: NA; J: TRBJ2-7; V: TRBV6-1; CDR3: CATGNTLREQYF; DNA: TGTGCCACGGGGAATACCCTACGGGAGCAGTACTTC
D: NA; size: NA; J: TRBJ2-3; V: TRBV20-1; CDR3: CSAPPTSFGTDTQYF; DNA: TGCAGTGCGCCCCCGACTAGTTTTGGGACAGATACGCAGTATTTT
D: NA; size: many; J: TRBJ2-1; V: TRBV2; CDR3: CATTREVNEQFF; DNA: TGTGCCACCACACGTGAGGTGAATGAGCAGTTCTTC
D: TRBD2; size: many; J: TRBJ2-3; V: TRBV7-6; CDR3: CASSLGTSGSTDTQYF; DNA: TGTGCCAGCAGCTTGGGGACTAGCGGCTCCACAGATACGCAGTATTTT
D: NA; size: NA; J: TRBJ1-5; V: TRBV27; CDR3: CASRSFDGGNQPQHF; DNA: TGTGCCAGCAGGTCTTTTGATGGGGGCAATCAGCCCCAGCATTTT
D: NA; size: NA; J: TRBJ1-2; V: TRBV15; CDR3: CATSRPEGPGVGYTF; DNA: TGTGCCACCAGCAGACCTGAGGGACCCGGAGTTGGCTACACCTTC
D: NA; size: NA; J: TRBJ1-2; V: TRBV19; CDR3: CASSTRYSSANYGYTF; DNA: TGTGCCAGTAGTACCCGTTATAGTTCCGCGAACTATGGCTACACCTTC
D: TRBD2; size: many; J: TRBJ2-5; V: TRBV15; CDR3: CATALGAGVETQYF; DNA: TGTGCCACGGCCTTGGGCGCGGGAGTGGAGACCCAGTACTTC
D: TRBD1; size: many; J: TRBJ1-5; V: TRBV7-2; CDR3: CASSLWGTGNQPQHF; DNA: TGTGCCAGCAGCTTATGGGGGACAGGGAATCAGCCCCAGCATTTT
D: NA; size: NA; J: TRBJ1-1; V: TRBV6-1; CDR3: CASTPMSTEAFF; DNA: TGTGCCAGCACCCCTATGAGCACTGAAGCTTTCTTT
D: NA; size: many; J: TRBJ2-5; V: TRBV12-3/TRBV12-4; CDR3: CASSSRGGETQYF; DNA: TGTGCCAGCAGCTCCCGGGGAGGAGAGACCCAGTACTTC
D: NA; size: NA; J: TRBJ1-2; V: TRBV20-1; CDR3: CSPLAGLDYGYTF; DNA: TGCAGCCCACTTGCAGGGCTAGACTATGGCTACACCTTC
D: NA; size: few; J: TRBJ1-5; V: TRBV15; CDR3: CATSRDARGTGFEPQHF; DNA: TGTGCCACCAGCAGAGATGCGCGGGGGACCGGGTTTGAGCCCCAGCATTTT
D: TRBD1; size: NA; J: TRBJ1-2; V: TRBV5-6; CDR3: CASSLWTGDYGYTF; DNA: TGTGCCAGCAGTCTCTGGACAGGGGACTATGGCTACACCTTC
D: TRBD2; size: NA; J: TRBJ2-1; V: TRBV5-1; CDR3: CASSLGTSGRDEQFF; DNA: TGCGCCAGCAGCTTGGGGACTAGCGGGAGGGATGAGCAGTTCTTC
D: NA; size: NA; J: TRBJ2-5; V: TRBV5-1; CDR3: CASSWGLAPSQEETQYF; DNA: TGCGCCAGCAGCTGGGGGCTAGCGCCAAGCCAAGAAGAGACCCAGTACTTC